The 21 T cell receptor beta chains given below trace back to one sample, sequenced in a study of blood T cell repertoires in COVID-19. The data were produced by immunoSEQ multiplex PCR, yet TCRdb's version contains in-frame clones alone and is incomplete. The sample lists 200,000 to 250,000 clones, approximately 86% occurring once. The sample taken for sequencing was peripheral blood. These receptors all stem from a woman in her 30s who had recovered from COVID-19.

This clone came up once. The V call is TRBV27, the J call TRBJ1-3, with 8 bases matching TRBD1. Germline loops: CDR1 MNHEY, CDR2 SMNVEV (reference sequence). After removal of 4 bases from V and 4 bases from J, the junction contained 9 bases not matched to a gene. CDR3 length equals 16 residues. This CDR3 is CASSSRQGRLGNTIYF. The CDR3 DNA sequence: TGTGCCAGCAGTTCTCGACAGGGGCGACTAGGAAACACCATATATTTT.

This chain connects TRBV6-2 or TRBV6-3 to TRBJ2-7, with 9 bases lining up with TRBD1. The germline CDR1 and CDR2 sequences are MNHEY and SVGEGT. V lost 2 bases, J lost 6 bases, and 5 bases stayed unmatched. The CDR3 is 14 amino acids. This CDR3 reads CASSYGTGMAEQYF. The CDR3 DNA reads TGTGCCAGCAGTTACGGGACAGGGATGGCCGAGCAGTACTTC.

V and J are TRBV6-4 and TRBJ2-3, with 8 bases matching TRBD2. J was trimmed by 4 bases and V by 5 bases; bases with no gene match: 8. Germline V gene sequence: CDR1 MRHNA, CDR2 SNTAGT. This CDR3 has 15 residues. This chain's CDR3 is CASSKARGGPDTQYF. In nucleotides, the CDR3 is TGTGCCAGCAGTAAGGCCCGGGGGGGGCCAGATACGCAGTATTTT.

V is TRBV19 and J is TRBJ2-7; possibly TRBD2 for D (5 bases). V was pared by 6 bases and J by 2 bases, with 11 bases between. This CDR3 has 13 amino acids. Germline CDR1 is LNHDA and CDR2 is SQIVND (reference sequence). This CDR3 reads CASSSSRAYEQYF. The DNA of the CDR3 is TGTGCCAGTAGCTCATCGCGGGCCTACGAGCAGTACTTC.

In its sample, this clone was seen once. V is TRBV7-2 and J is TRBJ1-2; 7 positions match TRBD1. CDR3 size: 13 residues. J gave up 8 bases and V 2 bases, and 5 bases lay outside the gene matches. Germline loops: CDR1 SGHTA, CDR2 FQGNSA. The CDR3 reads CASSLTTGVGYTF. The CDR3 DNA reads TGTGCCAGCAGCTTAACAACAGGGGTCGGCTACACCTTC.

Here the CDR3 reads CASSLSRTEAFF. The CDR3 coding sequence is TGTGCCAGCAGCTTATCCCGCACTGAAGCTTTCTTT. The chain links TRBV7-9 to TRBJ1-1; unclear D gene. CDR1 is SEHNR and CDR2 is FQNEAQ in the germline V gene (reference sequence). Trimming took 2 bases from V and 4 from J, leaving 5 bases between them. The CDR3 extends over 12 amino acids.

The chain uses TRBV4-1 and TRBJ1-3; TRBD1 matches at 7 bases. Germline trimming cut 6 bases from V and 0 bases from J; bases unmatched to any gene: 8. Germline assignment: CDR1 MGHRA and CDR2 YSYEKL. This CDR3 is 16 amino acids long. DNA for the CDR3: TGCGCCAGCAGTTCTTGGGACAGCAACTCTGGAAACACCATATATTTT. It is translated as CASSSWDSNSGNTIYF.

CDR3 in DNA: TGTGCCAGCAGCCAAGGGGACAGGGTGAATTCACCCCTCCACTTT. Translation: CASSQGDRVNSPLHF. V and J are TRBV3-1 (or the pseudogene TRBV3-2) and TRBJ1-6; TRBD1 aligns across 9 bases. CDR1 is LGHDT and CDR2 is YNNKEL in the germline V gene (reference sequence). J lost 7 bases, V lost 1 base, and 2 bases had no gene match. This CDR3 is 15 amino acids long.

The CDR3 DNA follows: TGTGCCAGCGCAACGTTGGCAGGTGGTTCCGGGGAGCTGTTTTTT. Protein: CASATLAGGSGELFF. J is TRBJ2-2 and V is TRBV7-6; D is uncertain. V lost 8 bases and J 6 bases, leaving 19 bases between the germline ends. The germline V gene encodes CDR1 SGHVS and CDR2 FNYEAQ. CDR3 size: 15 residues.

This clone showed up just a few times. The CDR3 DNA reads as TGTGCCAGCAGCCAAGATATTGGGTCGGGGACTACCGTGCGGGAGCAGTACTTC. Translation: CASSQDIGSGTTVREQYF. The chain joins TRBV3-1 (or the pseudogene TRBV3-2) to TRBJ2-7, with 7 positions matching TRBD2. J was trimmed by 7 bases and V by 0 bases; bases with no gene match: 18. This CDR3 comprises 18 residues. Looked up from germline, CDR1 is LGHDT and CDR2 is YNNKEL (reference sequence).

The chain combines TRBV11-1 with TRBJ1-1; TRBD1 aligns across 8 bases. Germline CDR1 is SGHAT and CDR2 is FQDESV (reference sequence). V shed 2 bases, J shed 11 bases, and the junction held 10 bases outside the gene matches. This CDR3 contains 14 residues. The CDR3, as DNA: TGTGCCAGCAGCTTAAAGCGGCAGGGGGCCGGGGCTTTCTTT. Translating gives CASSLKRQGAGAFF. The whole variable domain, remainder taken from reference TRBV11-1 and TRBJ1-1, is EAEVAQSPRYKITEKSQAVAFWCDPISGHATLYWYRQILGQGPELLVQFQDESVVDDSQLPKDRFSAERLKGVDSTLKIQPAELGDSAMYLCASSLKRQGAGAFFGQGTRLTVV.

The chain recombines TRBV11-2 with TRBJ1-1; D is perhaps TRBD1 (5 bases). The germline V gene has CDR1 SGHAT and CDR2 FQNNGV. The V and J ends lost 2 bases and 4 bases respectively, with 11 bases between them. CDR3 length: 14 residues. In DNA form, the CDR3 reads TGTGCCAGCAGCTTAATCACCGGGGGCACTGAAGCTTTCTTT. Translating gives CASSLITGGTEAFF.

This chain uses TRBV4-1 with TRBJ1-3; tentatively, D is TRBD1 (6 bases). V lost 4 bases, J lost 2 bases, and 9 bases lay in between. The CDR3 runs to 14 residues. Looked up from germline, CDR1 is MGHRA and CDR2 is YSYEKL. The CDR3 reads CASSRGTPGNTIYF. The CDR3 DNA follows: TGCGCCAGCAGCCGAGGGACACCTGGAAACACCATATATTTT.

CDR3 sequence (DNA): TGTGCCAGGAGGCAGTCCGAAGCTTTCTTT. Its translation: CARRQSEAFF. The V call is TRBV19, the J call TRBJ1-1; D gene ambiguous. CDR1 is LNHDA and CDR2 is SQIVND in the germline V gene (reference sequence). V gave up 9 bases and J gave up 8 bases, with 10 bases separating them. This CDR3 comprises 10 residues.

The rearrangement links TRBV6-1 to TRBJ1-1, with TRBD1 as a possible D gene (6 bases). V was pared by 2 bases and J by 4 bases, with 14 bases between. CDR1 MNHNS and CDR2 SASEGT come from the germline V gene. This CDR3 has 15 amino acids. CDR3 in amino acids: CASSEFPGARTEAFF. The CDR3 DNA is TGTGCCAGCAGTGAATTCCCAGGGGCGCGCACTGAAGCTTTCTTT.

The CDR3 protein is CASSLRTASNTGELFF. The CDR3 coding sequence is TGTGCCAGTAGTTTGCGGACAGCCTCGAACACCGGGGAGCTGTTTTTT. The V call is TRBV19, the J call TRBJ2-2; D is perhaps TRBD1 (6 bases). Trimming took off 5 bases at V and 0 bases at J, with 13 bases between the two ends. Per germline, CDR1 LNHDA and CDR2 SQIVND (reference sequence). This CDR3 has 16 amino acids.

The chain joins TRBV6-5 to TRBJ2-1; D call uncertain. CDR3 length: 16 amino acids. V lost 0 bases, J lost 2 bases, and 11 bases lay in between. CDR1 is MNHEY and CDR2 is SVGAGI in the germline V gene. The CDR3 DNA reads as TGTGCCAGCAGTTACTCGATCGACTCACCCTACAATGAGCAGTTCTTC. Residues: CASSYSIDSPYNEQFF.

The chain has TRBV7-6 and TRBJ2-7; 11 bases are a match to TRBD2. V was clipped by 3 bases and J by 7 bases; unmatched bases: 11. This CDR3 region has 16 residues. Germline lookup yields CDR1 SGHVS and CDR2 FNYEAQ. CDR3 residues: CASSLGLAGGLEEQYF. The CDR3 DNA sequence: TGTGCCAGCAGCTTGGGCCTAGCGGGGGGTCTTGAGGAGCAGTACTTC.

The DNA of the CDR3 is TGCGCCAGCAGCTTGGTGGGGAGCTCCTACAATGAGCAGTTCTTC. It translates to CASSLVGSSYNEQFF. The rearrangement links TRBV5-1 to TRBJ2-1; perhaps TRBD2 as D (5 bases). CDR1 is SGHRS and CDR2 is YFSETQ in the germline V gene. Between the trimmed V and J ends, which lost 0 bases and 0 bases, there was a span of 7 bases. The CDR3 contains 15 residues.

V gene TRBV27 combines with J gene TRBJ1-2, with D perhaps TRBD1 (5 bases). The germline CDR1 and CDR2 sequences are MNHEY and SMNVEV (reference sequence). V was clipped by 2 bases and J by 7 bases, with 14 bases between them. There are 14 residues in the CDR3. Here the CDR3 DNA reads TGTGCCAGCAGTTTACATGAAGGGGCGCTTGGCTACACCTTC. Its translation is CASSLHEGALGYTF.

This chain links TRBV28 with TRBJ1-5; D unclear. The CDR3 length is 17 residues. The germline V gene encodes CDR1 MDHEN and CDR2 SYDVKM. V was cut by 3 bases and J by 2 bases, with 17 bases left in between. The CDR3 nucleotides read TGTGCCAGCAGTTTTCGACCGGGTCGGATCGGCAATCAGCCCCAGCATTTT. Amino acids: CASSFRPGRIGNQPQHF.